Following are 7 T cell receptor beta chains from one sample sequenced in a study of tumor-infiltrating lymphocytes in primary liver carcinoma. The authors made TCR beta cDNA from about 500 ng total RNA with a constant-region primer. Slightly modified ARM-PCR, run as three nested multiplex PCR rounds, produced the TCR beta libraries. Primers for the first two PCR rounds were TRBV1-TRBV30 forward primers and a C-beta reverse primer (roughly 10 cycles per round). TCRdb re-analysed the multiplex PCR reads in MiXCR, keeping a single row per CDR3 protein. The table includes 100,000 or so distinct CDR3 sequences, approximately 70% detected once. Joint extraction of RNA and DNA used about 17-30 mg of bulk tissue that was unsorted. The sequencing input was liver tumor tissue from sampling region 2. Subset denoted: tumor region T2, inferior pole. The origin of the receptors is a woman aged 55-69 years with primary liver carcinoma and hepatitis B virus infection.

Note on this clonotype: A much larger clonotype is one base distant, so this may be a read error. V is TRBV7-3 and J is TRBJ2-3; no clear D gene. Looked up from germline, CDR1 is SGHTA and CDR2 is FQGTGA. V was pared by 1 base and J by 2 bases, with 10 bases between. This CDR3 has 15 amino acids. CDR3: CASSLNPLDTDTQYF. Here the CDR3 DNA reads TGTGCCAGCAGCTTAAACCCATTAGACACAGATACGCAGTATTTT.

For this clonotype: This may come from a read error, since a much larger clone is one base off. The chain employs TRBV6-6 and TRBJ1-3; TRBD1 aligns across 7 bases. The germline CDR1 and CDR2 sequences are MNHNY and SVGAGI (reference sequence). This CDR3 contains 17 residues. The CDR3 nucleotides are TGTGTCAGCAGTACCGGACAGGCCGGATTCTCTGGAAACACCATATATTTT. It is translated as CVSSTGQAGFSGNTIYF.

The table lists this clonotype with a count of one. The conserved phenylalanine or tryptophan normally closing the CDR3 is absent here, so this likely arose from a read error. The rearrangement links TRBV11-3 to TRBJ1-1, with 7 bases matching TRBD1. Losses at the gene ends were 10 bases for V and 10 bases for J; bases not matched to a gene: 24. The germline V gene has CDR1 SGHNT and CDR2 YENEEA. There are 16 residues in the CDR3. The DNA for the CDR3 is TGTGCCACCATCTTAGCCCCCAGTTACGCTCAGGGGGGAGCTTTCTTG. It translates to CATILAPSYAQGGAFL.

This clonotype came up once. This chain connects TRBV29-1 to TRBJ2-3, with TRBD1 as a possible D gene (6 bases). V lost 7 bases and J 6 bases, leaving 17 bases between the germline ends. This CDR3 has 13 amino acids. Per the germline V gene, CDR1 is SQVTM and CDR2 is ANQGSEA. The CDR3 bases are TGCAGCGCCACTAGGGGGTTGGGTGATACGCAGTATTTT. It is translated as CSATRGLGDTQYF.

This clonotype occurred many times. The CDR3 nucleotides read TGCGCCAGCAGCCAAGATAGTCATAGCCTCTCCTACGAGCAGTACTTC. It yields the protein CASSQDSHSLSYEQYF. The V and J genes are TRBV4-1 and TRBJ2-7, with D uncertain. Germline-derived CDR1 and CDR2 are MGHRA and YSYEKL. With 0 bases removed from V and 0 bases from J, the gap between germline ends came to 12 bases. The length of the CDR3 is 16 residues.

The gene calls are TRBV29-1 and TRBJ2-3; unclear D gene. The CDR3 covers 13 residues. Per germline, CDR1 SQVTM and CDR2 ANQGSEA. The CDR3 DNA reads as TGCAGGGCACACATGGGTCTCACAGATACGCAGTATTTT. Translation gives CRAHMGLTDTQYF.

CDR3 nucleotides: TGCAGCATTGGAGAGTCAGCTAACTATGGCTACACCTTC. Translation gives CSIGESANYGYTF. The chain couples TRBV29-1 to TRBJ1-2; D is ambiguous. V was shortened by 8 bases and J by 0 bases, with 13 bases between the two germline ends. Looked up from germline, CDR1 is SQVTM and CDR2 is ANQGSEA. This CDR3 contains 13 residues.